Presented here are 11 T cell receptor beta chains from one specimen sequenced in a study of human T cells and chemical hapten exposure. This sample's time point: patch test 3, about 24 weeks after DPC sensitization. Treatment specified: therapeutic diphenylcyclopropenone sensitization with weekly scalp DPC. TCRdb called the RACE reads again in MiXCR, with one record for every CDR3 protein. The sample holds 180,000 or so distinct CDR3 sequences, under 25% seen once. The specimen comprised whole blood, sampled in connection with sensitization to the hapten diphenylcyclopropenone (DPC). These receptors originate from a middle-aged woman with alopecia areata. Some clones in this sample may be carry-over from other donors' samples.

This chain uses TRBV7-2 with TRBJ2-7; D call uncertain. This CDR3 spans 15 amino acids. V gave up 5 bases and J gave up 2 bases, with 16 bases separating them. Germline V gives CDR1 SGHTA, CDR2 FQGNSA. The CDR3 sequence: CASSPRSSLTYEQYF. In nucleotides, the CDR3 is TGTGCCAGCAGCCCCCGGAGCAGCCTCACCTACGAGCAGTACTTC.

The chain couples TRBV5-1 to TRBJ1-6; TRBD1 matches 9 bases. V trimming: 4 bases; J trimming: 9 bases; junction bases outside the gene matches: 8. Looked up from germline, CDR1 is SGHRS and CDR2 is YFSETQ. The CDR3 totals 15 residues. DNA for the CDR3: TGCGCCAGCAGCCTACGACAGGGGGAGAGTTCACCCCTCCACTTT. It specifies CASSLRQGESSPLHF.

The rearrangement joins TRBV6-2 or TRBV6-3 to TRBJ2-4; D uncertain. The CDR3 spans 13 residues. Germline V gene lookup returns CDR1 MNHEY and CDR2 SVGEGT. V was pared by 1 base and J by 8 bases, with 9 bases between. The CDR3 DNA reads as TGTGCCAGCAGTTACTGGGCTGGGGACATTCAGTACTTC. It is translated as CASSYWAGDIQYF.

This clonotype occurred a few times. The genes are TRBV6-2 or TRBV6-3 and TRBJ2-2; D gene uncertain. The germline V and J ends were trimmed by 7 bases and 1 base, with 10 bases remaining between them. Germline V gene sequence: CDR1 MNHEY, CDR2 SVGEGT. The CDR3 has 14 residues. This CDR3 reads CASTNALNTGELFF. CDR3 DNA: TGTGCCAGCACCAACGCATTGAACACCGGGGAGCTGTTTTTT.

This clonotype was observed at least ten times. V gene TRBV29-1 combines with J gene TRBJ2-5; the D gene is possibly TRBD1 (6 bases). The CDR3 covers 12 residues. Germline values: CDR1 SQVTM, CDR2 ANQGSEA. V was trimmed by 7 bases and J by 2 bases, leaving 11 bases between them. CDR3 DNA sequence: TGCAGCGGATCAGGGGTACAAGAGACCCAGTACTTC. Protein product: CSGSGVQETQYF.

V is TRBV7-9 and J is TRBJ1-5, with D tentatively TRBD1 (6 bases). There are 14 residues in the CDR3. Trimming left V 5 bases short and J 4 bases short, with 12 bases between. Germline V gene data show CDR1 as SEHNR and CDR2 as FQNEAQ (reference sequence). Written as DNA, the CDR3 is TGTGCCAGCAGCGTGACAGGAGCTAATCAGCCCCAGCATTTT. As protein: CASSVTGANQPQHF.

Ten or more counts support this clonotype. The rearrangement joins TRBV29-1 to TRBJ2-1; maybe TRBD2 (6 bases). The V end was cut by 3 bases, the J end by 4 bases, with 7 bases between. Per the germline V gene, CDR1 is SQVTM and CDR2 is ANQGSEA. This CDR3 has 12 amino acids. The CDR3 here is CSVEEGYNEQFF. The CDR3 nucleotides are TGCAGCGTTGAGGAGGGTTACAATGAGCAGTTCTTC.

The J gene is TRBJ1-6, the V gene TRBV4-3; 7 bases map to TRBD1. The CDR3 is 15 amino acids. Trimming removed 4 bases from V and 11 bases from J; junction bases left unmatched: 11. Germline loops: CDR1 LGHNA, CDR2 YSLEER. CDR3 residues: CASSPVDLQGPPLHF. The CDR3 nucleotides read TGCGCCAGCAGCCCCGTCGATTTACAGGGGCCACCCCTCCACTTT.

This clonotype was counted only a few times. V is TRBV7-9 and J is TRBJ1-1; a weak D match, TRBD1 (5 bases). The V end lost 1 base, the J end lost 4 bases, and 13 bases lay between the germline ends. Germline lookup yields CDR1 SEHNR and CDR2 FQNEAQ (reference sequence). CDR3 length equals 15 residues. CDR3 sequence: CASSLVGRGGTEAFF. The CDR3, as DNA: TGTGCCAGCAGCTTAGTAGGGAGGGGTGGCACTGAAGCTTTCTTT.

The table lists this clonotype with a few counts. The chain couples TRBV12-3 or TRBV12-4 to TRBJ2-7; a possible D gene is TRBD1 (5 bases). The V and J ends lost 3 bases and 6 bases respectively, with 15 bases between them. CDR3 size: 14 residues. The CDR3 sequence: CASSLSQGRVEQYF. The CDR3 nucleotides are TGTGCCAGCAGTTTGAGCCAGGGCCGGGTCGAGCAGTACTTC.

The chain combines TRBV10-2 with TRBJ1-6, with D tentatively TRBD1 (5 bases). V lost 3 bases and J lost 6, with 12 bases in between. CDR1 and CDR2 (germline): WSHSY, SAAADI. This CDR3 is built from 15 residues. The DNA for the CDR3 is TGCGCCAGCAGTGATGGGGCGACGGGTAATTCACCCCTCCACTTT. It encodes CASSDGATGNSPLHF.